Each of the 31 T cell receptor beta chains below was sequenced from the same sample in a study of shared clonotypes between healthy human individuals. Libraries were prepared by immunoSEQ multiplex PCR; TCRdb keeps only in-frame clonotypes and omits some of them. The sample has approximately 2,000,000 clones; 85% to 95% are singletons. Sequencing was done on a sample of naive CD4+ T cells from PBMCs. Indicated subset: CD45RA+ positively selected. Source of these receptors: a man aged 18 to 35 in good health. Some clones in this sample may be carry-over from other donors' samples.

The chain has TRBV7-3 and TRBJ1-6; a weak D match, TRBD1 (5 bases). Germline V gene sequence: CDR1 SGHTA, CDR2 FQGTGA. This CDR3 has 14 residues. Trimming stripped 2 bases from V and 10 bases from J, with 12 bases between. CDR3 protein: CASSLLGGNSPLHF. The CDR3 DNA reads as TGTGCCAGCAGCTTACTCGGGGGGAACTCACCCCTCCACTTT.

In its sample, this clone was seen a few times. The chain links TRBV19 to TRBJ1-1; D remains ambiguous. The CDR3 is 13 residues long. Germline CDR1 is LNHDA and CDR2 is SQIVND (reference sequence). V was cut by 8 bases and J by 1 base, with 11 bases left in between. The CDR3 loop reads CASRDLSNTEAFF. CDR3 bases: TGTGCCAGTCGAGACTTATCGAACACTGAAGCTTTCTTT.

On this clone: This same CDR3 is encoded by further DNA sequences in the sample. V usage is TRBV7-9 and J usage is TRBJ1-1; possible D gene TRBD1, 6 bases. This CDR3 has 12 amino acids. Trimming stripped 4 bases from V and 5 bases from J, with 8 bases between. CDR1 and CDR2 (germline): SEHNR, FQNEAQ (reference sequence). CDR3 bases: TGTGCCAGCAGCTCAACAGGGACTGAAGCTTTCTTT. Residues: CASSSTGTEAFF.

Comment on this clone: Different DNA sequences within this sample yield the same CDR3. The rearrangement joins TRBV5-1 to TRBJ1-1, with D hard to call. CDR1 SGHRS and CDR2 YFSETQ come from the germline V gene. The CDR3 contains 13 residues. Trimming took 5 bases from V and 0 from J, leaving 8 bases between them. The DNA for the CDR3 is TGCGCCAGCAGTGTACAGATGAACACTGAAGCTTTCTTT. Translating gives CASSVQMNTEAFF.

This clone has only one observation. The chain carries TRBV21-1 and TRBJ2-2; the tabulated D call, TRBD2, remains unverified against the DNA. TRBV21-1 is tagged as a pseudogene. This CDR3 region has 15 residues. Here the CDR3 reads CASSKNGSSAGELFF. CDR3 DNA: TGTGCCAGCAGCAAAAACGGGAGTAGCGCCGGGGAGCTGTTTTTT.

The chain couples TRBV6-5 to TRBJ1-1, with D possibly TRBD1 on 6 matching bases. V lost 2 bases and J lost 3, with 10 bases in between. Germline V gene sequence: CDR1 MNHEY, CDR2 SVGAGI. CDR3 length: 14 residues. DNA of the CDR3: TGTGCCAGCAGTTACGCGACAGGACACACTGAAGCTTTCTTT. The encoded protein is CASSYATGHTEAFF.

The CDR3 protein is CASSQDRGRFYEQYF. CDR3 coding DNA: TGCGCCAGCAGCCAAGATAGGGGGCGTTTTTACGAGCAGTACTTC. V usage is TRBV4-1 and J usage is TRBJ2-7; 7 bases map to TRBD1. Per the germline V gene, CDR1 is MGHRA and CDR2 is YSYEKL. The CDR3 loop spans 15 amino acids. Trimming cost V 0 bases and J 4 bases; bases outside gene matches: 6.

CDR3 region: CASSLEPDHFYEQYF. CDR3 in DNA: TGTGCCAGCAGCTTAGAGCCAGATCATTTCTACGAGCAGTACTTC. The chain couples TRBV7-8 to TRBJ2-7; D remains unclear. This CDR3 has 15 amino acids. Germline values: CDR1 SGHVS, CDR2 FQNEAQ. V lost 1 base and J lost 3, with 13 bases in between.

This clone has only a few counts. Within the sample, other DNA sequences also encode this same CDR3. J is TRBJ2-1 and V is TRBV7-9; no firm D call. Germline loops: CDR1 SEHNR, CDR2 FQNEAQ (reference sequence). Trimming pared 4 bases from V and 5 bases from J, leaving 3 bases between. The CDR3 loop spans 11 amino acids. For the CDR3, the DNA is TGTGCCAGCAGCTCTAACAATGAGCAGTTCTTC. The encoded protein is CASSSNNEQFF.

The V and J genes are TRBV10-3 and TRBJ1-5; 7 positions agree with TRBD1. The CDR3 is 17 residues long. Trimming took 0 bases from V and 4 from J; bases not matched to a gene: 9. Per germline, CDR1 ENHRY and CDR2 SYGVKD. CDR3 sequence: CAISESRTGRVNQPQHF. The CDR3 region has the DNA TGTGCCATCAGTGAGTCGAGGACAGGTCGAGTTAATCAGCCCCAGCATTTT.

The rearrangement links TRBV10-1 to TRBJ2-1, with TRBD2 matching over 8 bases. V lost 4 bases, J lost 3 bases, and 5 bases stayed unmatched. CDR1 is WNHNN and CDR2 is SYGVQD in the germline V gene (reference sequence). CDR3 length: 15 amino acids. The CDR3 DNA is TGCGCCAGCAGTGCAGGAGCGGGAGTCTACAATGAGCAGTTCTTC. Residues: CASSAGAGVYNEQFF.

This chain joins TRBV5-1 and TRBJ1-1; D perhaps matches TRBD1 (5 bases). The germline CDR1 and CDR2 sequences are SGHRS and YFSETQ. The V end lost 0 bases, the J end lost 2 bases, and 11 bases lay between the germline ends. The CDR3 runs 15 residues. CDR3: CASSLEPRGNTEAFF. CDR3 in DNA: TGCGCCAGCAGCTTGGAGCCCCGGGGCAACACTGAAGCTTTCTTT. Full variable domain (outside the CDR3, taken from reference TRBV5-1 and TRBJ1-1): KAGVTQTPRYLIKTRGQQVTLSCSPISGHRSVSWYQQTPGQGLQFLFEYFSETQRNKGNFPGRFSGRQFSNSRSEMNVSTLELGDSALYLCASSLEPRGNTEAFFGQGTRLTVV.

This chain uses TRBV5-1 with TRBJ1-4; D is uncertain. CDR1 is SGHRS and CDR2 is YFSETQ in the germline V gene. There are 15 residues in the CDR3. Trimming pared 4 bases from V and 8 bases from J, leaving 18 bases between. CDR3 bases: TGCGCCAGCAGCCGAGGAGCGGCAGGAGGGGAAAAACTGTTTTTT. Amino acids: CASSRGAAGGEKLFF.

The chain uses TRBV18 and TRBJ2-3, with D unresolved. V lost 6 bases, J lost 3 bases, and 19 bases lay in between. The CDR3 extends over 16 amino acids. Germline V gene data show CDR1 as KGHSH and CDR2 as LQKENI. CDR3 sequence: CASSPPVIGITDTQYF. In DNA form, the CDR3 reads TGTGCCAGCTCTCCTCCAGTAATAGGGATAACAGATACGCAGTATTTT.

This clone was observed a handful of times. Sequence at one end of the junction differs from germline and may be a read error. The chain's CDR3 is CVGRENEKLFF. The CDR3 DNA reads as TGTGTCGGCAGGGAAAATGAAAAACTGTTTTTT. J is TRBJ1-4 and V is TRBV20-1; possibly TRBD1 for D (5 bases). CDR1 and CDR2 from the germline V gene are DFQATT and SNEGSKA (reference sequence). This CDR3 has 11 residues.

Notes on this clone: Other DNA sequences of this sample code for an identical CDR3. V usage is TRBV4-3 and J usage is TRBJ1-4, with TRBD1 matching over 8 bases. Germline CDR1 LGHNA, CDR2 YSLEER. Trimming removed 3 bases from V and 2 bases from J; junction bases left unmatched: 5. This CDR3 region has 16 residues. CDR3 sequence reads: CASSQGNRGTNEKLFF. The CDR3 DNA reads as TGCGCCAGCAGCCAGGGAAACAGGGGGACTAATGAAAAACTGTTTTTT.

The genes are TRBV14 and TRBJ2-3, with D unclear. Germline V gene sequence: CDR1 SGHDN, CDR2 FVKESK. V was shortened by 2 bases and J by 2 bases, with 14 bases between the two germline ends. CDR3 size: 16 residues. Here the CDR3 reads CASSQTRNPYTDTQYF. CDR3 DNA: TGTGCCAGCAGCCAAACTCGGAATCCCTACACAGATACGCAGTATTTT.

Worth noting for this clone: The same CDR3 is also encoded by other DNA sequences in this sample. The CDR3 here is CASSPRGSGANVLTF. CDR3 DNA sequence: TGTGCCAGCAGCCCCCGGGGCTCTGGGGCCAACGTCCTGACTTTC. The chain uses TRBV9 and TRBJ2-6; D is perhaps TRBD2 (5 bases). CDR1 and CDR2 (germline): SGDLS, YYNGEE. CDR3 length equals 15 residues. V was cut by 4 bases and J by 0 bases, with 8 bases left in between.

V usage is TRBV7-3 and J usage is TRBJ2-7; TRBD2 agrees at 7 bases. V trimming: 5 bases; J trimming: 7 bases; junction bases outside the gene matches: 8. The CDR3 totals 13 residues. From germline, CDR1 is SGHTA and CDR2 FQGTGA. The CDR3 sequence is CASSIASGLEQYF. For the CDR3, the DNA is TGTGCCAGCAGCATAGCTAGCGGTCTGGAGCAGTACTTC.

The J gene is TRBJ2-3, the V gene TRBV11-2, with 7 bases identical to TRBD1. The CDR3 runs 17 residues. Germline assignment: CDR1 SGHAT and CDR2 FQNNGV. V dropped 1 base and J dropped 5; count of bases not matched to a gene: 12. The CDR3 loop reads CASSLVPTGHGVDTQYF. The CDR3 DNA sequence: TGTGCCAGCAGCTTAGTCCCGACAGGGCATGGGGTAGATACGCAGTATTTT.

In its sample, this clone was seen once. The chain is built from TRBV28 and TRBJ2-3; D call uncertain. Germline assignment: CDR1 MDHEN and CDR2 SYDVKM. V shed 5 bases and J shed 0 bases, with 18 bases lying between them. The CDR3 consists of 17 residues. The CDR3 DNA reads as TGTGCCAGCAGTCAAACCTTCCTCGGAGCTAGCACAGATACGCAGTATTTT. Amino acid sequence: CASSQTFLGASTDTQYF.

The chain carries TRBV28 and TRBJ2-7; 8 bases are a match to TRBD2. V was pared by 1 base and J by 0 bases, with 2 bases of the junction left unmatched. The CDR3 loop spans 15 amino acids. The germline V gene encodes CDR1 MDHEN and CDR2 SYDVKM. The CDR3: CASSLLAGHSYEQYF. DNA for the CDR3: TGTGCCAGCAGTTTATTAGCGGGGCACTCCTACGAGCAGTACTTC.

This chain links TRBV2 with TRBJ2-7; possible D gene TRBD2, 5 bases. The germline V gene encodes CDR1 SNHLY and CDR2 FYNNEI. The V gene lost 7 bases and the J gene lost 2 bases, with 15 bases spanning the gap. The CDR3 is 14 amino acids. CDR3 protein: CASNVASSTYEQYF. The CDR3, as DNA: TGTGCCAGCAACGTAGCTAGCAGCACCTACGAGCAGTACTTC.

The genes are TRBV18 and TRBJ2-7; TRBD2 agrees at 7 bases. The CDR3 extends over 15 amino acids. Germline V gene data show CDR1 as KGHSH and CDR2 as LQKENI. After removal of 3 bases from V and 6 bases from J, the junction contained 11 bases not matched to a gene. CDR3 loop: CASSPLGGAGAEQYF. Here the CDR3 DNA reads TGTGCCAGCTCACCCCTGGGAGGGGCCGGGGCCGAGCAGTACTTC.

The J gene is TRBJ1-4, the V gene TRBV13; D gene unclear. In germline, CDR1 is PRHDT, CDR2 FYEKMQ (reference sequence). The CDR3 loop spans 15 amino acids. V lost 4 bases and J 6 bases, leaving 15 bases between the germline ends. The CDR3 bases are TGTGCCAGCAGCTACACCGGTGGGGTATATGAAAAACTGTTTTTT. It is translated as CASSYTGGVYEKLFF. Full variable domain (outside the CDR3, taken from reference TRBV13 and TRBJ1-4): AAGVIQSPRHLIKEKRETATLKCYPIPRHDTVYWYQQGPGQDPQFLISFYEKMQSDKGSIPDRFSAQQFSDYHSELNMSSLELGDSALYFCASSYTGGVYEKLFFGSGTQLSVL.

This chain uses TRBV18 with TRBJ1-1; D remains ambiguous. Germline lookup yields CDR1 KGHSH and CDR2 LQKENI. The V gene lost 3 bases and the J gene lost 3 bases, with 11 bases spanning the gap. This CDR3 spans 14 amino acids. The CDR3 is CASSPRTVYTEAFF. The CDR3 nucleotides are TGTGCCAGCTCACCTAGAACAGTCTACACTGAAGCTTTCTTT.

The chain combines TRBV11-1 with TRBJ1-1; tentative D call: TRBD1 (5 bases). The CDR3 totals 13 residues. The V gene's germline CDR1 is SGHAT and CDR2 FQDESV (reference sequence). V was clipped by 7 bases and J by 1 base, with 10 bases between them. CDR3 region: CASTPTANTEAFF. In DNA form, the CDR3 reads TGTGCCAGCACCCCGACAGCGAACACTGAAGCTTTCTTT.

The V gene is TRBV7-2, the J gene TRBJ2-7; D may be TRBD2 (5 bases). The CDR3 consists of 15 residues. Deletions cut 0 bases from V and 4 bases from J, with 13 bases between. Per germline, CDR1 SGHTA and CDR2 FQGNSA. The CDR3 loop reads CASSLAGSGPYEQYF. CDR3 bases: TGTGCCAGCAGCTTAGCTGGGAGTGGTCCTTACGAGCAGTACTTC.

The chain recombines TRBV7-3 with TRBJ2-7, with TRBD1 matching over 7 bases. J lost 2 bases, V lost 6 bases, and 7 bases had no gene match. CDR3 length: 14 residues. Looked up from germline, CDR1 is SGHTA and CDR2 is FQGTGA. The CDR3 bases are TGTGCCAGCAGGTTCGACAGGGCCACCTACGAGCAGTACTTC. Residues: CASRFDRATYEQYF.

The gene calls are TRBV5-8 and TRBJ2-7, with D unresolved. The CDR3 extends over 14 amino acids. The germline CDR1 and CDR2 sequences are SGHTS and YDEGEE. V lost 1 base and J 3 bases, leaving 11 bases between the germline ends. CDR3 nucleotide sequence: TGTGCCAGCAGCTTGTCAATAAACTACTACGAGCAGTACTTC. Protein product: CASSLSINYYEQYF. Full variable domain (remainder filled in from reference TRBV5-8 and TRBJ2-7): EAGVTQSPTHLIKTRGQQATLRCSPISGHTSVYWYQQALGLGLQFLLWYDEGEERNRGNFPPRFSGRQFPNYSSELNVNALELEDSALYLCASSLSINYYEQYFGPGTRLTVT.

Concerning this clone itself: This CDR3 is also generated by other DNA sequences in the sample. The rearrangement links TRBV5-1 to TRBJ2-7; TRBD2 is a possible D gene (5 bases). Trimming left V 0 bases short and J 7 bases short, with 8 bases between. From germline, CDR1 is SGHRS and CDR2 YFSETQ. This CDR3 has 12 amino acids. CDR3 sequence (DNA): TGCGCCAGCAGCTTGGCGGGCGGGGAGCAGTACTTC. It specifies CASSLAGGEQYF.